These 20 T cell receptor beta chains originate from one sample sequenced in a study of T cell repertoires in cytomegalovirus infection. TCRdb reprocessed the reads via MiXCR and lists one record per CDR3 protein. The sample shows roughly 920,000 distinct CDR3 sequences, approximately 32% of them seen only once. Their target antigens are unknown. The sequenced sample was cultured CD8+ T cells from PBMCs, obtained from culture after CMV antigen stimulation. These receptors were taken from a human donor in good health (CMV status not recorded). Some clones in this sample may be carry-over from other donors' samples.

This sequence joins TRBV10-2 and TRBJ2-5; 8 bases fit TRBD1. The length of the CDR3 is 15 residues. The germline V gene encodes CDR1 WSHSY and CDR2 SAAADI. With 4 bases clipped from V and 5 bases from J, the junction kept 9 bases outside the gene matches. The CDR3 bases are TGCGCCAGCAGTGGGGCAGGGGGCCGGGCCGAGACCCAGTACTTC. Translated: CASSGAGGRAETQYF.

DNA for the CDR3: TGTGCCAGCAGCTTGGGCCCCCTAGGTGGGGGGAGCGGTGAGCAGTTCTTC. Protein: CASSLGPLGGGSGEQFF. The gene calls are TRBV11-2 and TRBJ2-1; a possible D gene is TRBD2 (6 bases). V gave up 3 bases and J gave up 9 bases, with 24 bases separating them. CDR3 length equals 17 residues. Germline V gene lookup returns CDR1 SGHAT and CDR2 FQNNGV.

The sample holds a few counts of this clonotype. The chain has TRBV6-5 and TRBJ2-2; the D gene is possibly TRBD1 (5 bases). V lost 5 bases and J 7 bases, leaving 11 bases between the germline ends. The CDR3 extends over 13 amino acids. CDR1 MNHEY and CDR2 SVGAGI come from the germline V gene. The CDR3 sequence: CASSPRVRGELFF. The CDR3 nucleotides read TGTGCCAGCAGTCCCAGGGTCCGCGGGGAGCTGTTTTTT.

Ten or more counts support this clonotype. The chain is built from TRBV7-6 and TRBJ2-3, with a weak D call TRBD2 (5 bases). CDR3 length: 16 amino acids. Trimming left V 5 bases short and J 0 bases short, with 15 bases between. Per the germline V gene, CDR1 is SGHVS and CDR2 is FNYEAQ. CDR3 nucleotides: TGTGCCAGCAGCCGTTCGGGGATCGGGAGCACAGATACGCAGTATTTT. Translated: CASSRSGIGSTDTQYF.

This clonotype has just a few counts. The rearrangement links TRBV7-9 to TRBJ1-2; D is unresolved. V was clipped by 6 bases and J by 3 bases, with 5 bases between them. This CDR3 has 11 amino acids. CDR1 and CDR2 (germline): SEHNR, FQNEAQ (reference sequence). The CDR3 DNA sequence: TGTGCCAGCAGACTCCACTATGGCTACACCTTC. Translating gives CASRLHYGYTF.

The chain carries TRBV7-2 and TRBJ1-5; D is possibly TRBD1 (5 bases). The V and J ends lost 3 bases and 2 bases respectively, with 20 bases between them. Germline V CDR1 and CDR2: SGHTA, FQGNSA. The CDR3 length is 18 residues. The CDR3 region is CASSLSLSGPAGNQPQHF. DNA of the CDR3: TGTGCCAGCAGCTTGTCTCTTTCGGGACCTGCGGGCAATCAGCCCCAGCATTTT.

This chain connects TRBV19 to TRBJ1-5; D is undetermined. The CDR3 has 15 amino acids. CDR1 is LNHDA, CDR2 SQIVND, per germline (reference sequence). V gave up 2 bases and J gave up 3 bases, with 11 bases separating them. As DNA, the CDR3 is TGTGCCAGTAGTATAACTAGCAGGCACAATCAGCCCCAGCATTTT. Its translation is CASSITSRHNQPQHF.

This clonotype was recorded at least ten times. V and J are TRBV12-3 or TRBV12-4 and TRBJ2-1; D unresolved. The germline V and J ends were trimmed by 4 bases and 7 bases, with 5 bases remaining between them. CDR3 length equals 11 residues. CDR3 DNA: TGTGCCAGCAGTTATCGAAATGAGCAGTTCTTC. Translated: CASSYRNEQFF.

This chain uses TRBV7-9 with TRBJ2-5; tentatively, D is TRBD1 or TRBD2 (5 bases each). V gave up 8 bases and J gave up 1 base, with 20 bases separating them. Germline-derived CDR1 and CDR2 are SEHNR and FQNEAQ (reference sequence). This CDR3 region has 16 residues. The CDR3 reads CASPSANEGFQETQYF. CDR3 DNA: TGTGCCAGCCCCTCGGCTAACGAGGGGTTCCAAGAGACCCAGTACTTC.

The chain is built from TRBV6-2 or TRBV6-3 and TRBJ1-1, with TRBD1 as a possible D gene (5 bases). Germline V gene sequence: CDR1 MNHEY, CDR2 SVGEGT. The CDR3 sequence is 16 residues long. The V end was cut by 6 bases, the J end by 1 base, with 18 bases between. CDR3 DNA sequence: TGTGCCAGCAGGGGCCCGGGGACCCCCTCGAACACTGAAGCTTTCTTT. It is translated as CASRGPGTPSNTEAFF.

This chain connects TRBV9 to TRBJ1-2, with a tentative D call TRBD1 (5 bases). V dropped 2 bases and J dropped 7 bases, with 18 bases sitting between them. This CDR3 is built from 15 residues. Germline V gene lookup returns CDR1 SGDLS and CDR2 YYNGEE. The CDR3 loop is CASSVGLGSQAGYTF. The CDR3 DNA is TGTGCCAGCAGCGTGGGGCTGGGTAGTCAGGCTGGCTACACCTTC.

This clonotype was seen a few times. The chain joins TRBV5-6 to TRBJ1-1; a possible D gene is TRBD1 (5 bases). The CDR3 has 17 amino acids. V gave up 3 bases and J gave up 2 bases, with 20 bases separating them. Looked up from germline, CDR1 is SGHDT and CDR2 is YYEEEE. CDR3 region: CASSSTLPMDINTEAFF. CDR3 coding DNA: TGTGCCAGCAGCTCCACCCTCCCTATGGACATCAACACTGAAGCTTTCTTT. Full variable domain (missing parts from reference TRBV5-6 and TRBJ1-1): DAGVTQSPTHLIKTRGQQVTLRCSPKSGHDTVSWYQQALGQGPQFIFQYYEEEERQRGNFPDRFSGHQFPNYSSELNVNALLLGDSALYLCASSSTLPMDINTEAFFGQGTRLTVV.

V is TRBV28 and J is TRBJ2-1, with a weak D call TRBD2 (6 bases). The CDR3 runs 11 residues. V was pared by 7 bases and J by 9 bases, with 10 bases between. Germline assignment: CDR1 MDHEN and CDR2 SYDVKM. Written as DNA, the CDR3 is TGTGCCAGCACCGTGGAGGGTGAGCAGTTCTTC. The encoded protein is CASTVEGEQFF.

This clonotype was picked up a small number of times. This chain joins TRBV12-3 or TRBV12-4 and TRBJ2-3; D is ambiguous. This CDR3 is 15 amino acids long. V was clipped by 6 bases and J by 2 bases, with 15 bases between them. CDR3: CASSPGHPSTDTQYF. Here the CDR3 DNA reads TGTGCCAGCAGCCCCGGTCATCCATCCACAGATACGCAGTATTTT.

This clonotype was recorded many times. The CDR3 is CASSLRDRGEDEQFF. The CDR3 nucleotides are TGTGCCAGCAGCCTCAGGGATAGGGGCGAGGATGAGCAGTTCTTC. The chain carries TRBV7-2 and TRBJ2-1; weak D call: TRBD1 (5 bases). V lost 5 bases and J lost 8, with 19 bases in between. In germline, CDR1 is SGHTA, CDR2 FQGNSA. The CDR3 spans 15 residues.

The chain is built from TRBV12-5 and TRBJ2-3; TRBD2 matches 12 bases. Trimming took 8 bases from V and 2 from J; bases not matched to a gene: 14. The CDR3 length is 18 residues. Germline V gives CDR1 LGHNT, CDR2 FRNRAP. In nucleotides, the CDR3 is TGTGCTAGTAGCCCGTATATCACTAGCGGGGGGTACACAGATACGCAGTATTTT. Its translation is CASSPYITSGGYTDTQYF. The full variable domain, with the rest looked up from reference TRBV12-5 and TRBJ2-3, is DARVTQTPRHKVTEMGQEVTMRCQPILGHNTVFWYRQTMMQGLELLAYFRNRAPLDDSGMPKDRFSAEMPDATLATLKIQPSEPRDSAVYFCASSPYITSGGYTDTQYFGPGTRLTVL.

The J gene is TRBJ1-6, the V gene TRBV9; D call uncertain. With 0 bases removed from V and 8 bases from J, the gap between germline ends came to 3 bases. There are 12 residues in the CDR3. Germline V CDR1 and CDR2: SGDLS, YYNGEE. CDR3 residues: CASSVGHSPLHF. Here the CDR3 DNA reads TGTGCCAGCAGCGTAGGACATTCACCCCTCCACTTT.

The chain combines TRBV6-1 with TRBJ2-1; D might be TRBD2 (6 bases). The germline CDR1 and CDR2 sequences are MNHNS and SASEGT. V gave up 8 bases and J gave up 5 bases, with 10 bases separating them. The CDR3 is made up of 12 amino acids. The CDR3 sequence: CASLGGNNEQFF. The CDR3, as DNA: TGTGCCAGCCTAGGAGGGAACAATGAGCAGTTCTTC.

This clonotype was seen a handful of times. V and J are TRBV6-2 or TRBV6-3 and TRBJ1-5; 8 bases fit TRBD1. Unmatched junction bases numbered 6, after V lost 5 bases and J lost 6 bases. The CDR3 totals 14 residues. Germline V lookup: CDR1 MNHEY, CDR2 SVGEGT. CDR3 bases: TGTGCCAGCAGTCCGGACAGGGATGGTCAGCCCCAGCATTTT. Its protein is CASSPDRDGQPQHF.

The chain combines TRBV4-1 with TRBJ1-5, with D uncertain. V was cut by 3 bases and J by 8 bases, with 11 bases left in between. The CDR3 has 13 amino acids. Looked up from germline, CDR1 is MGHRA and CDR2 is YSYEKL. The CDR3 DNA reads TGCGCCAGCAGCCATGTCCTTAGGGAGCCCCAGCATTTT. Amino acid sequence: CASSHVLREPQHF.